Described below is a single T cell receptor (beta chain) sequence and its context. As processed by the authors: Nucleated cell number was recorded as an estimate derived from reference gene primer amplification. The table came from immunoSEQ multiplex PCR; TCRdb's copy has only in-frame clones and leaves some out. V and J calls and clone size are those listed in that table; D and trimming were worked out from the DNA. The sample yields tens of thousands of clones, about nine tenths seen once. The source of the sample is a study of blood T cell repertoires in COVID-19. Study-wide context: Sources were T cells, B-cell-depleted T cells, or PBMCs; the material itself was cDNA or gDNA.

The V gene end was trimmed by 1 base and the J gene end by 7 bases; junction bases not matched to a gene: 3. Germline V gene sequence: CDR1 SGHTA, CDR2 FQGNSA. The CDR3 runs 14 residues. Sequenced sample: peripheral blood. The TCR was taken from a man in his thirties or forties with acute or convalescent COVID-19. The J gene is TRBJ1-5, the V gene TRBV7-2; 8 bases are shared with TRBD1. CDR3 amino acids: CASSLGQGAQPQHF. The CDR3 DNA is TGTGCCAGCAGCTTAGGTCAGGGGGCCCAGCCCCAGCATTTT.